Shown below are 31 T cell receptor beta chains from a single sample sequenced in a study of Ad26.COV2.S vaccination and SARS-CoV-2 variants. The protocol was immunoSEQ multiplex PCR, while the TCRdb copy is restricted to in-frame clones and leaves out a portion. Of roughly 500,000 clones listed, 87% were seen once; the top ten hold 9.5% to 15%. Treatment meaning: around 19 received Ad26.COV2.S at low or high dose, single or two shots; roughly five received placebo; per-sample allocation not given. Collection of samples fell on day 63 after the first vaccine or placebo injection. The sequencing here drew on peripheral blood, taken in a trial of Ad26.COV2.S vaccine versus placebo. The receptors stem from a person between 18 and 59 years old who received the Ad26.COV2.S COVID-19 vaccine or a placebo.

The V and J genes are TRBV19 and TRBJ2-4; TRBD2 matches at 7 bases. Germline CDR1 reads LNHDA; CDR2 reads SQIVND (reference sequence). Unmatched junction bases numbered 7, after V lost 8 bases and J lost 6 bases. The CDR3 is made up of 13 amino acids. This CDR3 reads CASGAPGGNIQYF. The CDR3 DNA is TGTGCCAGTGGGGCTCCGGGGGGAAACATTCAGTACTTC.

The chain couples TRBV15 to TRBJ2-5, with TRBD2 matching 10 bases. V was pared by 6 bases and J by 4 bases, with 2 bases of the junction left unmatched. Germline V gene sequence: CDR1 LNHNV, CDR2 YYDKDF (reference sequence). CDR3 length: 13 amino acids. CDR3 DNA sequence: TGTGCCACCAGGTCTAGCGGGGGAGAGACCCAGTACTTC. Protein sequence: CATRSSGGETQYF.

This chain uses TRBV27 with TRBJ1-1; maybe TRBD1 (5 bases). V lost 7 bases and J lost 0, with 15 bases in between. The CDR3 runs to 15 residues. Germline V gives CDR1 MNHEY, CDR2 SMNVEV (reference sequence). This chain's CDR3 is CASILTKGLNTEAFF. DNA for the CDR3: TGTGCCAGCATCCTGACTAAGGGACTGAACACTGAAGCTTTCTTT.

The gene calls are TRBV7-9 and TRBJ2-2; D remains unclear. V was trimmed by 5 bases and J by 2 bases, leaving 9 bases between them. Germline loops: CDR1 SEHNR, CDR2 FQNEAQ (reference sequence). The CDR3 loop spans 14 amino acids. The CDR3 is CASSREFNTGELFF. The CDR3, as DNA: TGTGCCAGCAGCAGGGAATTTAACACCGGGGAGCTGTTTTTT.

This clone was recorded once. CDR3: CASSLQGLNNEQYF. The CDR3 DNA reads TGTGCCAGCAGCCTACAGGGTCTTAACAACGAGCAGTACTTC. The chain uses TRBV5-6 and TRBJ2-7; maybe TRBD1 (6 bases). This CDR3 contains 14 residues. V was trimmed by 4 bases and J by 5 bases, leaving 16 bases between them. Germline V gene lookup returns CDR1 SGHDT and CDR2 YYEEEE.

The gene calls are TRBV19 and TRBJ2-5; 8 bases map to TRBD2. Germline V gene data show CDR1 as LNHDA and CDR2 as SQIVND (reference sequence). The V and J ends lost 5 bases and 2 bases, in that order; junction bases with no gene match: 4. CDR3 length: 14 amino acids. Here the CDR3 DNA reads TGTGCCAGTAGTTTAACTAGCGGACAAGAGACCCAGTACTTC. The encoded protein is CASSLTSGQETQYF.

The chain employs TRBV6-6 and TRBJ1-5, with 10 bases aligning to TRBD1. The CDR3 runs 14 residues. J gave up 6 bases and V 7 bases, and 6 bases lay outside the gene matches. CDR1 MNHNY and CDR2 SVGAGI come from the germline V gene (reference sequence). This CDR3 reads CASTRGQGFQPQHF. The CDR3 coding sequence is TGTGCCAGCACTCGGGGACAGGGGTTTCAGCCCCAGCATTTT.

V is TRBV19 and J is TRBJ2-3; D unresolved. Trimming left V 5 bases short and J 0 bases short, with 6 bases between. The germline gives CDR1 LNHDA, CDR2 SQIVND (reference sequence). CDR3 size: 13 residues. The CDR3 DNA reads TGTGCCAGTAGTCCCACTAGCACAGATACGCAGTATTTT. Protein sequence: CASSPTSTDTQYF.

The V call is TRBV7-9, the J call TRBJ1-1; no clear D. The V gene lost 5 bases and the J gene lost 4 bases, with 5 bases spanning the gap. Germline assignment: CDR1 SEHNR and CDR2 FQNEAQ (reference sequence). The CDR3 extends over 11 amino acids. Here the CDR3 reads CASSPRTEAFF. CDR3 DNA sequence: TGTGCCAGCAGCCCCCGCACTGAAGCTTTCTTT.

The chain recombines TRBV28 with TRBJ1-5; possible D gene TRBD1, 5 bases. The CDR3 totals 15 residues. Germline CDR1 reads MDHEN; CDR2 reads SYDVKM. The ends were cut back, 4 bases at V and 0 bases at J, with 10 bases in the middle. CDR3 protein: CASSYPRGSNQPQHF. CDR3 coding DNA: TGTGCCAGCAGTTACCCAAGGGGTAGCAATCAGCCCCAGCATTTT. Looking up the rest from reference TRBV28 and TRBJ1-5 gives the full variable domain: DVKVTQSSRYLVKRTGEKVFLECVQDMDHENMFWYRQDPGLGLRLIYFSYDVKMKEKGDIPEGYSVSREKKERFSLILESASTNQTSMYLCASSYPRGSNQPQHFGDGTRLSIL.

The chain employs TRBV30 and TRBJ1-6, with D unresolved. CDR1 GTSNPN and CDR2 SVGIG come from the germline V gene (reference sequence). V lost 8 bases, J lost 9 bases, and 17 bases lay in between. The CDR3 is 13 residues long. Here the CDR3 reads CAGGRPTGSPLHF. CDR3 coding DNA: TGTGCCGGAGGTCGACCGACTGGTTCACCCCTCCACTTT. Combining the CDR3 with reference TRBV30 and TRBJ1-6 gives the whole variable domain SQTIHQWPATLVQPVGSPLSLECTVEGTSNPNLYWYRQAAGRGLQLLFYSVGIGQISSEVPQNLSASRPQDRQFILSSKKLLLSDSGFYLCAGGRPTGSPLHFGNGTRLTVT.

The V call is TRBV4-2, the J call TRBJ2-4; D is uncertain. The CDR3 is 16 amino acids. Germline CDR1 reads LGHNA; CDR2 reads YNFKEQ. The germline V and J ends were trimmed by 0 bases and 0 bases, with 9 bases remaining between them. The CDR3, as DNA: TGTGCCAGCAGCCAAGAGCTTGGCGGAGCCAAAAACATTCAGTACTTC. Its translation: CASSQELGGAKNIQYF.

This sequence joins TRBV29-1 and TRBJ1-2; maybe TRBD1 (6 bases). The CDR3 spans 12 residues. Per the germline V gene, CDR1 is SQVTM and CDR2 is ANQGSEA. Between the trimmed V and J ends, which lost 4 bases and 4 bases, there was a span of 10 bases. The CDR3 DNA is TGCAGCGTTGTCGGGGGCTCCTATGGCTACACCTTC. Its translation: CSVVGGSYGYTF.

This chain connects TRBV9 to TRBJ2-3; 8 positions match TRBD2. The V gene end was trimmed by 4 bases and the J gene end by 5 bases; junction bases not matched to a gene: 6. CDR3 length: 14 amino acids. Germline V lookup: CDR1 SGDLS, CDR2 YYNGEE. This chain's CDR3 is CASSRGLGGDTQYF. In DNA, the CDR3 is TGTGCCAGCAGCAGGGGACTAGGGGGAGATACGCAGTATTTT.

The chain has TRBV3-1 (or the pseudogene TRBV3-2) and TRBJ2-3, with D unresolved. CDR1 LGHDT and CDR2 YNNKEL come from the germline V gene (reference sequence). V lost 4 bases, J lost 4 bases, and 12 bases lay in between. This CDR3 is 14 amino acids long. CDR3 bases: TGTGCCAGCAGCCCGGACGTGGTGGCAGATACGCAGTATTTT. Amino acids: CASSPDVVADTQYF.

This rearrangement joins TRBV5-5 to TRBJ1-5; 7 bases align to TRBD1. CDR3 length: 15 residues. Germline CDR1 is SGHKS and CDR2 is YYEKEE (reference sequence). V lost 2 bases, J lost 2 bases, and 4 bases stayed unmatched. The chain's CDR3 is CASSLDGQGNQPQHF. DNA for the CDR3: TGTGCCAGCAGCTTAGACGGACAGGGCAATCAGCCCCAGCATTTT.

The chain links TRBV11-3 to TRBJ2-6, with 9 positions matching TRBD1. The V segment lost 5 bases and the J segment 0 bases; nucleotides outside the gene matches: 5. The CDR3 is made up of 17 amino acids. Germline V lookup: CDR1 SGHNT, CDR2 YENEEA. The CDR3 coding sequence is TGTGCCAGCAGCCGGGGACAGGGAAGCTCTGGGGCCAACGTCCTGACTTTC. Its translation is CASSRGQGSSGANVLTF. Full variable domain (outside the CDR3, taken from reference TRBV11-3 and TRBJ2-6): EAGVVQSPRYKIIEKKQPVAFWCNPISGHNTLYWYLQNLGQGPELLIRYENEEAVDDSQLPKDRFSAERLKGVDSTLKIQPAELGDSAVYLCASSRGQGSSGANVLTFGAGSRLTVL.

Only one count was recorded for this clone. The chain has TRBV6-5 and TRBJ2-3, with D hard to call. V shed 6 bases and J shed 6 bases, with 7 bases lying between them. In germline, CDR1 is MNHEY, CDR2 SVGAGI. The CDR3 totals 11 residues. The CDR3 spells CASRIGDTQYF. The CDR3 coding sequence is TGTGCCAGCAGAATAGGGGATACGCAGTATTTT.

The V call is TRBV5-1, the J call TRBJ2-7; D not resolved. V gave up 4 bases and J gave up 5 bases, with 13 bases separating them. CDR1 is SGHRS, CDR2 YFSETQ, per germline. The CDR3 extends over 13 amino acids. The CDR3, as DNA: TGCGCCAGCAGCGCCGGGTTAACCAACGAGCAGTACTTC. Its translation is CASSAGLTNEQYF.

The chain joins TRBV23-1 to TRBJ1-5; the D is unclear. TRBV23-1 is given ORF status, its function remaining uncertain. V was cut by 8 bases and J by 5 bases, with 16 bases left in between. There are 14 residues in the CDR3. CDR3 DNA sequence: TGCGCCAGCCCGGTAGCACGACGCTATCAGCCCCAGCATTTT. Amino acid sequence: CASPVARRYQPQHF.

The J gene is TRBJ1-4, the V gene TRBV20-1; possibly TRBD1 for D (5 bases). The length of the CDR3 is 13 residues. V was shortened by 3 bases and J by 8 bases, with 13 bases between the two germline ends. In germline, CDR1 is DFQATT, CDR2 SNEGSKA (reference sequence). CDR3 nucleotide sequence: TGCAGTGCTAGTAGCCAGGGATGGGAAAAACTGTTTTTT. This translates into CSASSQGWEKLFF.

This chain joins TRBV28 and TRBJ2-3; 12 positions agree with TRBD2. V was pared by 5 bases and J by 5 bases, with 8 bases of the junction left unmatched. The CDR3 has 16 amino acids. CDR1 MDHEN and CDR2 SYDVKM come from the germline V gene. The DNA of the CDR3 is TGTGCCAGCAGTAACCTAGCGGGAGGGCCGAAAGATACGCAGTATTTT. This translates into CASSNLAGGPKDTQYF.

This clone was observed once. The chain combines TRBV20-1 with TRBJ1-1, with D possibly TRBD1 on 5 matching bases. The CDR3 has 11 amino acids. The germline V gene has CDR1 DFQATT and CDR2 SNEGSKA (reference sequence). Trimming cost V 2 bases and J 8 bases, with 9 bases left between them. The CDR3 sequence: CSARIGTEAFF. CDR3 DNA sequence: TGCAGTGCTAGAATAGGGACCGAAGCTTTCTTT.

The J gene is TRBJ1-6, the V gene TRBV28; D gene unclear. Germline values: CDR1 MDHEN, CDR2 SYDVKM. V was clipped by 5 bases and J by 10 bases, with 6 bases between them. This CDR3 spans 11 amino acids. This chain's CDR3 is CASSRRSPLHF. The CDR3 nucleotides read TGTGCCAGCAGTCGGCGGTCACCCCTCCACTTT.

This chain joins TRBV2 and TRBJ2-5, with 11 bases identical to TRBD2. Germline lookup yields CDR1 SNHLY and CDR2 FYNNEI. The CDR3 totals 16 residues. V gave up 6 bases and J gave up 2 bases; unmatched junction bases: 8. The CDR3 loop is CASRPGLAGLQETQYF. The CDR3 bases are TGTGCCAGCAGGCCCGGACTAGCGGGCCTTCAAGAGACCCAGTACTTC.

The chain uses TRBV29-1 and TRBJ1-2; perhaps TRBD1 as D (6 bases). The germline V gene has CDR1 SQVTM and CDR2 ANQGSEA. V gave up 7 bases and J gave up 6 bases, with 12 bases separating them. The CDR3 contains 11 residues. The CDR3 region has the DNA TGCAGCGCCCAGGGGTCCGATGGCTACACCTTC. Its translation is CSAQGSDGYTF.

The rearrangement uses TRBV5-4 and TRBJ2-1; 7 bases are a match to TRBD2. J gave up 8 bases and V 4 bases, and 15 bases lay outside the gene matches. The CDR3 has 16 amino acids. The germline V gene encodes CDR1 SGHNT and CDR2 YYREEE (reference sequence). In nucleotides, the CDR3 is TGTGCCAGCAGCCCCGGAAAGGCGGGAGATTTCCATGAGCAGTTCTTC. Translation: CASSPGKAGDFHEQFF.

The V gene is TRBV5-1, the J gene TRBJ1-4; perhaps TRBD1 as D (6 bases). CDR1 SGHRS and CDR2 YFSETQ come from the germline V gene. CDR3 length equals 18 residues. Between the trimmed V and J ends, which lost 0 bases and 5 bases, there was a span of 20 bases. The CDR3 DNA is TGCGCCAGCAGCTTGGGCAGGGGCCCCTCACGGTTAAATGAAAAACTGTTTTTT. The encoded protein is CASSLGRGPSRLNEKLFF.

The chain is built from TRBV28 and TRBJ1-2, with D maybe TRBD1 (5 bases). Trimming removed 3 bases at V and 8 bases at J, with 10 bases between. This CDR3 region has 12 residues. Germline assignment: CDR1 MDHEN and CDR2 SYDVKM. CDR3 residues: CASSFNGGGYTF. The CDR3 region has the DNA TGTGCCAGCAGTTTCAACGGGGGGGGCTACACCTTC.

This clone was recorded only once. This chain uses TRBV5-1 with TRBJ2-1, with D possibly matching TRBD2 (6 bases). The germline CDR1 and CDR2 sequences are SGHRS and YFSETQ. V lost 0 bases and J lost 6, with 16 bases in between. This CDR3 spans 16 amino acids. In nucleotides, the CDR3 is TGCGCCAGCAGCTTGGGAGGAGGGCGGGTGAGCAATGAGCAGTTCTTC. This sequence encodes CASSLGGGRVSNEQFF.

The chain is built from TRBV28 and TRBJ2-7, with D possibly TRBD2 on 5 matching bases. Per the germline V gene, CDR1 is MDHEN and CDR2 is SYDVKM. Trimming took off 5 bases at V and 4 bases at J, with 15 bases between the two ends. There are 14 residues in the CDR3. CDR3 in amino acids: CASSPLTTSYEQYF. The CDR3 region has the DNA TGTGCCAGCAGTCCTCTGACTACCTCATACGAGCAGTACTTC.